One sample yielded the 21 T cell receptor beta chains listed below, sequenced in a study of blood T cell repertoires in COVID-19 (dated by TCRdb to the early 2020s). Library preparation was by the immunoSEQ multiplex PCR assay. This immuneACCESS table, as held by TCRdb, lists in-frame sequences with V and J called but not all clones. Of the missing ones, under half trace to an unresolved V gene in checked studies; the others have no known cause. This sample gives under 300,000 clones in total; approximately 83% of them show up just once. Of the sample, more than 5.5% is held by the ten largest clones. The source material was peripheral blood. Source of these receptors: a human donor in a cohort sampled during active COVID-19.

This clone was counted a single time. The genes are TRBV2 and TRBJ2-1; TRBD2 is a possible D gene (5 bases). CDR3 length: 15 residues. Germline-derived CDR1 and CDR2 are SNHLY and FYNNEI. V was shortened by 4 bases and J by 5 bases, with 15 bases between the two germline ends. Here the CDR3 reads CASSVDVAGDNEQFF. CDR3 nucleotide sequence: TGTGCCAGCAGTGTAGATGTGGCGGGTGACAATGAGCAGTTCTTC. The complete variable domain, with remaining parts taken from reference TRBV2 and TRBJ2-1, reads EPEVTQTPSHQVTQMGQEVILRCVPISNHLYFYWYRQILGQKVEFLVSFYNNEISEKSEIFDDQFSVERPDGSNFTLKIRSTKLEDSAMYFCASSVDVAGDNEQFFGPGTRLTVL.

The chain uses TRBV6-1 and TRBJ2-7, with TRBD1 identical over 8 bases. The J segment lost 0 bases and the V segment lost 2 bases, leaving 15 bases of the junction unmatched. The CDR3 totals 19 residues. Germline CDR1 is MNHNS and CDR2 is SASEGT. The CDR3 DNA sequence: TGTGCCAGCAGTGAACGGATCCTACATGGACAGGGAAGCTCCTACGAGCAGTACTTC. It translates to CASSERILHGQGSSYEQYF.

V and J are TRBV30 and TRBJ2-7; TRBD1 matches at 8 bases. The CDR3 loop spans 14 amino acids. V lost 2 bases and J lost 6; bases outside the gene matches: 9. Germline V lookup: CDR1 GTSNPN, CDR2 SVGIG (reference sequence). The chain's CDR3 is CAWSKPDRVPEQYF. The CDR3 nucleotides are TGTGCCTGGAGTAAGCCGGACAGGGTACCCGAGCAGTACTTC.

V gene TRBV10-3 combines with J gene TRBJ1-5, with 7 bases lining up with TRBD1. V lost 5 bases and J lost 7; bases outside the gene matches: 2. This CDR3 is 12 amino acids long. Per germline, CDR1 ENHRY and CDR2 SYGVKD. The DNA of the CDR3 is TGTGCCATCAGTACAGGGGTGCAGCCCCAGCATTTT. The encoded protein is CAISTGVQPQHF.

CDR3 coding DNA: TGTGCCAGCAGCCCCGGGACAGGGGGCCTCTCCTACGAGCAGTACTTC. It encodes CASSPGTGGLSYEQYF. The rearrangement links TRBV7-2 to TRBJ2-7; the match to TRBD1 covers 12 bases. The J segment lost 0 bases and the V segment lost 5 bases, leaving 5 bases of the junction unmatched. This CDR3 contains 16 residues. Germline-derived CDR1 and CDR2 are SGHTA and FQGNSA.

The CDR3 region has the DNA TGTGCCAGCAGTGAACAGGGCGCCGGGGAGCTGTTTTTT. Its translation is CASSEQGAGELFF. J is TRBJ2-2 and V is TRBV2; D is perhaps TRBD1 (5 bases). CDR1 is SNHLY and CDR2 is FYNNEI in the germline V gene. V was shortened by 2 bases and J by 6 bases, with 7 bases between the two germline ends. This CDR3 has 13 residues. The full variable domain, its missing parts supplied by reference TRBV2 and TRBJ2-2, is EPEVTQTPSHQVTQMGQEVILRCVPISNHLYFYWYRQILGQKVEFLVSFYNNEISEKSEIFDDQFSVERPDGSNFTLKIRSTKLEDSAMYFCASSEQGAGELFFGEGSRLTVL.

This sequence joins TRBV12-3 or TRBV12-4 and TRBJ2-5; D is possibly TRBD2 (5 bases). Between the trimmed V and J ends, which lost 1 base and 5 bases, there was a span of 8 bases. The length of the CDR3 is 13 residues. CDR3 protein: CASSLGGMETQYF. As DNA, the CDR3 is TGTGCCAGCAGTTTAGGAGGGATGGAGACCCAGTACTTC.

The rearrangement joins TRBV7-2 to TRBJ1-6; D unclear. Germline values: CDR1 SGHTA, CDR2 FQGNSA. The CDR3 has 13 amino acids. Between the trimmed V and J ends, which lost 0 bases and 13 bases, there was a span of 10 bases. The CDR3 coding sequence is TGTGCCAGCAGCTTAGCGGGAGGAAGTCCCCTCCACTTT. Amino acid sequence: CASSLAGGSPLHF.

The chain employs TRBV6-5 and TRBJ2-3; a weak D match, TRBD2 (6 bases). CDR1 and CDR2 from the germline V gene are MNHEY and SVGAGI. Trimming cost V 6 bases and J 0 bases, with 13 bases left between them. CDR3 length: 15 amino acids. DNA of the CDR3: TGTGCCAGCAGCCTCACCGGGACTAGCACAGATACGCAGTATTTT. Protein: CASSLTGTSTDTQYF.

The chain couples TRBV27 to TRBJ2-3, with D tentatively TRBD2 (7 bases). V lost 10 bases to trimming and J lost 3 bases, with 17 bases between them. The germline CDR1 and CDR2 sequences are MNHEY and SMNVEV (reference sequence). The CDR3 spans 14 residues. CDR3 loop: CATWRRGPTDTQYF. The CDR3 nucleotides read TGTGCCACCTGGAGGCGGGGGCCGACAGATACGCAGTATTTT.

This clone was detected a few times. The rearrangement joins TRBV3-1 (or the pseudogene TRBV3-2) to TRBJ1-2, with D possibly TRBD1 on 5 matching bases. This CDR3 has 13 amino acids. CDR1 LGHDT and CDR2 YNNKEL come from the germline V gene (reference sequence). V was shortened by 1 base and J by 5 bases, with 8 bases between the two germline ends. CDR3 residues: CASSQGGEYGYTF. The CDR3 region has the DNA TGTGCCAGCAGCCAAGGGGGGGAATATGGCTACACCTTC.

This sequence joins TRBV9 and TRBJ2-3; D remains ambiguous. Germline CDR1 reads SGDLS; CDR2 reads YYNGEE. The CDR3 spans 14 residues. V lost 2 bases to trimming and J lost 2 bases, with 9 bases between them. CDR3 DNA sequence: TGTGCCAGCAGCGTGCGCCCTTCCACAGATACGCAGTATTTT. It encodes CASSVRPSTDTQYF.

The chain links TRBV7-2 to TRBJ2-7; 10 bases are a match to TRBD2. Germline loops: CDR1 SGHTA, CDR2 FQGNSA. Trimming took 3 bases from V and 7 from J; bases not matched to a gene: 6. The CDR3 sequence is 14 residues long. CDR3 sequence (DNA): TGTGCCAGCAGCTTTCGAGCGGGAGGGCGGGAGCAGTACTTC. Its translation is CASSFRAGGREQYF.

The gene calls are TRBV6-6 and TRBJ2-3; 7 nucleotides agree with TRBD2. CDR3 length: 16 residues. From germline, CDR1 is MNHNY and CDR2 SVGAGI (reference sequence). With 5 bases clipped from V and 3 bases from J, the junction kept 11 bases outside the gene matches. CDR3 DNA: TGTGCCAGCAGTCGACCGGGACTACCAAATACAGATACGCAGTATTTT. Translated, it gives CASSRPGLPNTDTQYF.

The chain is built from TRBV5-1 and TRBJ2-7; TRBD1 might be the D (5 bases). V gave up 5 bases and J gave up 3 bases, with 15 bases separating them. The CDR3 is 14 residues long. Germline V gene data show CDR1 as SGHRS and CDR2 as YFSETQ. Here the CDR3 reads CASSTGPGNYEQYF. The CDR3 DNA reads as TGCGCCAGCAGTACTGGACCAGGGAACTACGAGCAGTACTTC.

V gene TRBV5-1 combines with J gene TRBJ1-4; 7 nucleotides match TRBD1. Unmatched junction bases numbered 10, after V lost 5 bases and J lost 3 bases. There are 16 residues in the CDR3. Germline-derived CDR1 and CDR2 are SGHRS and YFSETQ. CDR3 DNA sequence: TGCGCCAGCAGAGTGTCCACAGGGGTTTCTAATGAAAAACTGTTTTTT. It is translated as CASRVSTGVSNEKLFF.

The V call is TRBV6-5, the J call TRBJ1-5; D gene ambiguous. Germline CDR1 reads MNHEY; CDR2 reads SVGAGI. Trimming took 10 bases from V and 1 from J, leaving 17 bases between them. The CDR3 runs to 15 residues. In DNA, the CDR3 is TGTGCCACTACTTCGCCGGGAATGAGCAATCAGCCCCAGCATTTT. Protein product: CATTSPGMSNQPQHF.

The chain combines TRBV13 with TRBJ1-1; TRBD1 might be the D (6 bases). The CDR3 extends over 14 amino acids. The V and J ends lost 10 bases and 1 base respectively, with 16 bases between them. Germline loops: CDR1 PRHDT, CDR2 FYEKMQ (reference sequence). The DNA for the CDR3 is TGTGCCACCAGGACAGTCGAAAGGAACACTGAAGCTTTCTTT. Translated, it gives CATRTVERNTEAFF.

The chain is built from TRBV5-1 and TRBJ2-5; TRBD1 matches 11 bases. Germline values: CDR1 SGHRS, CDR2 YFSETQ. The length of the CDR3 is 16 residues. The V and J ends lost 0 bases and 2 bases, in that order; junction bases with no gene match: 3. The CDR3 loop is CASSLEGQGAQETQYF. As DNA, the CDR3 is TGCGCCAGCAGCTTGGAAGGACAGGGGGCACAAGAGACCCAGTACTTC. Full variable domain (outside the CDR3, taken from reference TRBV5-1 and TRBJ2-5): KAGVTQTPRYLIKTRGQQVTLSCSPISGHRSVSWYQQTPGQGLQFLFEYFSETQRNKGNFPGRFSGRQFSNSRSEMNVSTLELGDSALYLCASSLEGQGAQETQYFGPGTRLLVL.

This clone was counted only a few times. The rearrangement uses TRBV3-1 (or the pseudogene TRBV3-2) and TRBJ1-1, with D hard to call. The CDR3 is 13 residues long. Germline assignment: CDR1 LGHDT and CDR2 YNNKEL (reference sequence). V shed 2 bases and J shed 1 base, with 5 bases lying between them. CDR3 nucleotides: TGTGCCAGCAGCCAAACAGAGAACACTGAAGCTTTCTTT. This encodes CASSQTENTEAFF.

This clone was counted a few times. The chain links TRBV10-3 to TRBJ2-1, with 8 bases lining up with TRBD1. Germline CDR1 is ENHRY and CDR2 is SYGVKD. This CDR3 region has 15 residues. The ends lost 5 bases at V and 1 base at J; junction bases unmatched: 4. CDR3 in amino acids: CAISRTGNSYNEQFF. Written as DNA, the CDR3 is TGTGCCATCAGTAGGACAGGGAATTCCTACAATGAGCAGTTCTTC.